This TCR beta chain was retrieved from a study of post-analysis software for immune sequencing data. Built from TCR beta cDNA, the libraries had unique molecular identifiers in them. Out of 1 to 10 million T cells, about 500,000 cDNA molecules were generated. TCRdb analysed the PCR reads with MiXCR anew, one entry per CDR3 protein. The sample contains approximately 730,000 distinct CDR3 sequences, roughly 46% of which appear only once. In regard to this clonotype: The antigen is unknown.

Germline CDR1 SGHKS, CDR2 YYEKEE (reference sequence). The CDR3 is made up of 15 amino acids. Trimming removed 5 bases from V and 2 bases from J, with 16 bases in between. Study-level findings and limits: Roughly five TRBV segments, including TRBV5-6, TRBV5-1 and TRBV20-1, were more frequent in patients than controls.

The rearrangement uses TRBV5-5 and TRBJ2-5; possibly TRBD1 for D (6 bases). The origin of this receptor is a girl aged 10 to 17 with multiple sclerosis. The specimen was blood. CDR3 nucleotide sequence: TGTGCCAGCAGTAAACCACAGGGAACTCAAGAGACCCAGTACTTC. Protein product: CASSKPQGTQETQYF.